This paragraph reports one T cell receptor (beta chain). Its antigen remains unidentified. One junction end does not reproduce the germline sequence, and a read error may be involved. This entry belongs to a study of cytomegalovirus exposure and HLA in healthy donors. Study information: An early release of data contained about 85 million unique TCRs, which came from HLA-typed donors.

Germline-derived CDR1 and CDR2 are SGHRS and YFSETQ. This CDR3 spans 14 amino acids. In nominal health when sampled, donors likely had unrecorded immune exposures nonetheless. Researchers ran the PCR with 60 Vbeta and 13 Jbeta primers. Assay: immunoSEQ multiplex PCR; the TCRdb copy retains only in-frame clones and omits some. There are about 59,000 clones in the sample, with around 5.3% held by the top ten. Broader study findings: In the analysis, some V segments, TRBV6-2 and TRBV6-3 included, were excluded as indistinguishable.

The sequence derives from a man aged 30 to 39 in good health and CMV-seropositive. Source material: PBMCs. The genes are TRBV5-1 and TRBJ2-7; no clear D gene. CDR3 sequence (DNA): TGCGCCAGCAGCTTGGACTATTTCTCCCACGAGCAGTACTTC. Its protein product is CASSLDYFSHEQYF.